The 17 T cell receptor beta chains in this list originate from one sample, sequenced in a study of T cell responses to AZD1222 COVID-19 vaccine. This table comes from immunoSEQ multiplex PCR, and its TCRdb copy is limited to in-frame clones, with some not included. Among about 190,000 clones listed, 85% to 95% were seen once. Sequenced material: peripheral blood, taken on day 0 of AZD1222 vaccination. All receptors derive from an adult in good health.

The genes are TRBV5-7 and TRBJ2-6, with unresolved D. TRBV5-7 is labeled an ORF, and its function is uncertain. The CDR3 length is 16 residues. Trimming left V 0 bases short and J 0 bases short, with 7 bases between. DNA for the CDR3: TGTGCCAGCAGCTTGGTGGCAGCCTCTGGGGCCAACGTCCTGACTTTC. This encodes CASSLVAASGANVLTF.

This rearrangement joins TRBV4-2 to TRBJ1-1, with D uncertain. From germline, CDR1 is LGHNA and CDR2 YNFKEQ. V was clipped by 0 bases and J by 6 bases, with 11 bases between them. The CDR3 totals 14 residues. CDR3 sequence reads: CASSQDSRESEAFF. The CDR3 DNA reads TGTGCCAGCAGCCAAGATTCGAGAGAATCTGAAGCTTTCTTT.

The CDR3 nucleotides are TGTGCCAGCAGTTTATCTGTGGGCCTGGGAGATACGCAGTATTTT. Protein: CASSLSVGLGDTQYF. The chain is built from TRBV27 and TRBJ2-3; D is unresolved. Deletions cut 0 bases from V and 5 bases from J, with 12 bases between. The germline V gene has CDR1 MNHEY and CDR2 SMNVEV (reference sequence). The CDR3 runs 15 residues.

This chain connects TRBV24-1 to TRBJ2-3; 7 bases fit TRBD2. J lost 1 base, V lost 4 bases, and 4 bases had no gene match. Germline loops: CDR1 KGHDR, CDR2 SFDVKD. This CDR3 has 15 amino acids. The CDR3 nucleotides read TGTGCCACCAGTGAGACGGGAGGAGGCACAGATACGCAGTATTTT. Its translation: CATSETGGGTDTQYF.

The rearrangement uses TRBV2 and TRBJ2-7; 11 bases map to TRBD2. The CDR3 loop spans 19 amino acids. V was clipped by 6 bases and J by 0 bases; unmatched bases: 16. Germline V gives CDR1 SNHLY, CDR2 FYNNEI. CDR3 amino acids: CASRPTGLADISSSYEQYF. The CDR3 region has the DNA TGTGCCAGCAGACCCACGGGACTAGCGGATATTTCGAGCTCCTACGAGCAGTACTTC.

CDR3 residues: CASSLRRFNQPQHF. In nucleotides, the CDR3 is TGTGCCAGCAGCCTTAGACGGTTCAATCAGCCCCAGCATTTT. V is TRBV13 and J is TRBJ1-5; D not certain. Germline V gene data show CDR1 as PRHDT and CDR2 as FYEKMQ (reference sequence). The CDR3 consists of 14 residues. The V and J ends lost 5 bases and 3 bases respectively, with 11 bases between them.

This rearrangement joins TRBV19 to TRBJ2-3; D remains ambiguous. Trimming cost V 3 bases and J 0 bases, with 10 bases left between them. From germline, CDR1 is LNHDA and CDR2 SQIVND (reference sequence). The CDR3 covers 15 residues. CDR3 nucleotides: TGTGCCAGTAGTATCTTCGGGTTCAGCACAGATACGCAGTATTTT. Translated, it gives CASSIFGFSTDTQYF.

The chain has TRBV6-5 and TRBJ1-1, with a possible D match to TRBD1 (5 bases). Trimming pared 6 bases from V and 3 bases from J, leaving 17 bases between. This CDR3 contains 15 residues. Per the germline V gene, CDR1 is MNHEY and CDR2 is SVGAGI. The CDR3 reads CASSTGTEIYTEAFF. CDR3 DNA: TGTGCCAGCAGCACCGGGACGGAGATCTACACTGAAGCTTTCTTT.

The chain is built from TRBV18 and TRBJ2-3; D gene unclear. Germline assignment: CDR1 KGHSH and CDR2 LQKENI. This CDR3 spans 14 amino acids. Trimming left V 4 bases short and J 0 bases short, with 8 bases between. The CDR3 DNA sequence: TGTGCCAGCTCACAAACTGCTAGCACAGATACGCAGTATTTT. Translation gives CASSQTASTDTQYF.

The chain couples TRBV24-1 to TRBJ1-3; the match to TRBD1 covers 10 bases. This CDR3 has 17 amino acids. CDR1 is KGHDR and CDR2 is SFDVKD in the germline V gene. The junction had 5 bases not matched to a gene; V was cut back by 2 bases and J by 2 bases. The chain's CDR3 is CATSDSTGTGAGNTIYF. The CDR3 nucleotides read TGTGCCACCAGTGATTCTACAGGGACAGGGGCTGGAAACACCATATATTTT.

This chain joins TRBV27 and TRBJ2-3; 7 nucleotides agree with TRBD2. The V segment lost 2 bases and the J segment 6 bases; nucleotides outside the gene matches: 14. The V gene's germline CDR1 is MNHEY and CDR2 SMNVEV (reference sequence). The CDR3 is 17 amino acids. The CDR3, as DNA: TGTGCCAGCAGTTTAAAATGGCGGGACTATGGGATGGATACGCAGTATTTT. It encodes CASSLKWRDYGMDTQYF.

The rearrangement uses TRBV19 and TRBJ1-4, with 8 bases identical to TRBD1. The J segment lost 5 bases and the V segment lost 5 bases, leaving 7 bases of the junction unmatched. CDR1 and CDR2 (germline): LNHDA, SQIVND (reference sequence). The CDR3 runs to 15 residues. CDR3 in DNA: TGTGCCAGTAGTCGACGACAGGGGCCGAATGAAAAACTGTTTTTT. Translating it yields CASSRRQGPNEKLFF.

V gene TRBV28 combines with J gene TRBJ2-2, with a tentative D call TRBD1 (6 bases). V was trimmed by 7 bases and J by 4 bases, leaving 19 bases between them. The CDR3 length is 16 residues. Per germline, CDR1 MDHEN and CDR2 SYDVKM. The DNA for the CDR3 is TGTGCCAGCACTTTGCCCTCTCAAGGGGGCACCGGGGAGCTGTTTTTT. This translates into CASTLPSQGGTGELFF.

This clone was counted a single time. For the CDR3, the DNA is TGTGCCAGCAGTCGTTCGCAGGGGGATAATTCACCCCTCCACTTT. Translating it yields CASSRSQGDNSPLHF. V usage is TRBV28 and J usage is TRBJ1-6, with 7 nucleotides matching TRBD1. With 5 bases clipped from V and 5 bases from J, the junction kept 6 bases outside the gene matches. Germline CDR1 MDHEN, CDR2 SYDVKM. The CDR3 contains 15 residues.

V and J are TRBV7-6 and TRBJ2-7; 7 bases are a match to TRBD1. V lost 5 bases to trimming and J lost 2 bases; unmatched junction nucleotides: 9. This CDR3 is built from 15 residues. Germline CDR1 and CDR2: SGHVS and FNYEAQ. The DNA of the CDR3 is TGTGCCAGCAGCCAGCAGACAGGGTCGCCCTACGAGCAGTACTTC. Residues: CASSQQTGSPYEQYF. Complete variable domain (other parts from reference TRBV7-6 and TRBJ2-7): GAGVSQSPRYKVTKRGQDVALRCDPISGHVSLYWYRQALGQGPEFLTYFNYEAQQDKSGLPNDRFSAERPEGSISTLTIQRTEQRDSAMYRCASSQQTGSPYEQYFGPGTRLTVT.

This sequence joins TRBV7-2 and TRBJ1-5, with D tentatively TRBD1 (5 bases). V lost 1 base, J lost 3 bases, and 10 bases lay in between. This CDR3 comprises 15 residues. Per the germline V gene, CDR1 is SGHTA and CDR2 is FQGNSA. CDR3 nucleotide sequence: TGTGCCAGCAGCTTAGACAGGACCACCAATCAGCCCCAGCATTTT. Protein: CASSLDRTTNQPQHF.

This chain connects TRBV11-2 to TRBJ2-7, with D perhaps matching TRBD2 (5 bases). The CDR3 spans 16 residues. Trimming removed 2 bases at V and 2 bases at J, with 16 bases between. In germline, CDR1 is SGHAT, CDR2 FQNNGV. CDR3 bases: TGTGCCAGCAGCTTACGGCCGGCTAGCTGGACCTACGAGCAGTACTTC. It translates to CASSLRPASWTYEQYF.